This T cell receptor beta chain is drawn from a study of blood T cell repertoires in COVID-19 (dated by TCRdb to 2018 to 2021). Notes on the research overall: Samples from collaborators originated in the United States, Italy and Spain and spanned both the acute and convalescent phases of COVID-19. The prospective study material was composed of cDNA or gDNA derived from T cells, B-cell-depleted T cells, or PBMCs. The samples were drawn from the first 160 participants of the ongoing ImmuneRACE study and from 950 to 1,500 subjects provided by 6 global collaborators. Sample metadata almost always included a de-identified subject ID, COVID-19 status, age in years and sex. The repertoires were made available in a free public database intended to serve as a resource for research on the immune response to SARS-CoV-2. HLA class I and class II types, where available, came from metadata supplied by the sample provider rather than from assay-based typing. The dataset comprised deeply sampled blood TCRbeta repertoires from subjects exposed to, actively infected with, or recovered from COVID-19. General findings and caveats noted by the study authors: Clinical and demographic metadata were provided uncurated, with the amount varying by source and participant.

Collaborating institutions collected whole blood in K2EDTA tubes following their own protocols. For TCRbeta analysis, collaborators shipped samples in one of three forms: frozen whole blood, isolated PBMCs, or DNA extracted from either of those sample types. The CDR3 covers 15 residues, taking in both the cysteine and the phenylalanine. Of the read, only the CDR3 DNA is kept; its 45 bases are in frame from base 1. Here V drops 3 bases and J drops 6 bases, and the junction holds 10 bases not matched to any gene. CDR1 SGHVS and CDR2 FQNEAQ were looked up in the germline V gene. In regard to this clone: The target of this receptor is not known. One base away there is no much larger clone; base qualities are not given.

TCRbeta CDR3 regions were amplified from genomic DNA by means of the immunoSEQ Assay, a bias-controlled multiplex PCR. In the source study's methods: Nucleated cell counts per sample were estimated from amplification of reference gene primers within the assay. To quantify the absolute abundance of each unique TCRbeta CDR3 rearrangement, sequence reads were collapsed and filtered. For each sample, productive Simpson clonality was calculated as the square root of Simpson's diversity index across productive rearrangements. Not all clones reach the TCRdb copy of this immuneACCESS table, which keeps in-frame sequences only. Checked studies attribute under half of the gap to unresolved V genes and leave the rest unexplained. V and J calls and clone size are those listed in that table; D and trimming were worked out from the DNA. In this sample the table shows about 120,000 clones, about 74% of which occur a single time. 7.9% of the sample is in the top ten clones.

This TCR derives from a human donor in a cohort sampled during active COVID-19. Sequences were obtained from peripheral blood. The chain is made from TRBV7-8 and TRBJ1-2; 7 junctional bases match TRBD1. The nucleotide sequence is TGTGCCAGCAGCTTGGGTTCCGGGACAGCAAATGGCTACACCTTC. The encoded protein is CASSLGSGTANGYTF. This CDR3, with the reference TRBV7-8 and TRBJ1-2 proteins standing in past its ends, gives the full variable domain GAGVSQSPRYKVAKRGQDVALRCDPISGHVSLFWYQQALGQGPEFLTYFQNEAQLDKSGLPSDRFFAERPEGSVSTLKIQRTQQEDSAVYLCASSLGSGTANGYTFGSGTRLTVV.